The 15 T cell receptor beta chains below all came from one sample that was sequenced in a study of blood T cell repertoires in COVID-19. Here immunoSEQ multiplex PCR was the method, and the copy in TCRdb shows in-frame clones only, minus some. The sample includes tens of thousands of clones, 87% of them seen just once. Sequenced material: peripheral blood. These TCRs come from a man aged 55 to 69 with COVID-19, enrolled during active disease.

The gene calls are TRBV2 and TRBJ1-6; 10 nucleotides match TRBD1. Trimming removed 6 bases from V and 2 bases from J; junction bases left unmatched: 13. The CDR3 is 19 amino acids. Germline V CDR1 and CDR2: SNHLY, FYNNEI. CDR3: CASRGLPRTGGPYNSPLHF. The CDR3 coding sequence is TGTGCCAGCAGGGGACTTCCGAGGACAGGGGGACCCTATAATTCACCCCTCCACTTT. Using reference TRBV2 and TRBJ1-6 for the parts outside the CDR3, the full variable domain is EPEVTQTPSHQVTQMGQEVILRCVPISNHLYFYWYRQILGQKVEFLVSFYNNEISEKSEIFDDQFSVERPDGSNFTLKIRSTKLEDSAMYFCASRGLPRTGGPYNSPLHFGNGTRLTVT.

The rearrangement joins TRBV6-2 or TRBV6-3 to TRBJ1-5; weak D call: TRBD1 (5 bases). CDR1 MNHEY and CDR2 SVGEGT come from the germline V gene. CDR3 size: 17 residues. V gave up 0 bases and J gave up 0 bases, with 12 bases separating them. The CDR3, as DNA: TGTGCCAGCAGTTACTCGGCCTTCAGGGATAGCAATCAGCCCCAGCATTTT. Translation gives CASSYSAFRDSNQPQHF.

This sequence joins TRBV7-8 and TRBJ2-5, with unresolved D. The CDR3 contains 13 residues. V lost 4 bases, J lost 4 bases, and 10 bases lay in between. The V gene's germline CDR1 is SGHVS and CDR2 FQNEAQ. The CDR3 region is CASSSRVVETQYF. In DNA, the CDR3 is TGTGCCAGCAGCTCCCGGGTGGTAGAGACCCAGTACTTC. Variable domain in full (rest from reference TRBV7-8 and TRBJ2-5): GAGVSQSPRYKVAKRGQDVALRCDPISGHVSLFWYQQALGQGPEFLTYFQNEAQLDKSGLPSDRFFAERPEGSVSTLKIQRTQQEDSAVYLCASSSRVVETQYFGPGTRLLVL.

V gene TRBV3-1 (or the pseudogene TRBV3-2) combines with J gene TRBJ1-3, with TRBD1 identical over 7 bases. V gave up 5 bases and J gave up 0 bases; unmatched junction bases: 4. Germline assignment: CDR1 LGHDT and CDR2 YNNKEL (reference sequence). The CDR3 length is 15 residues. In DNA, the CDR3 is TGTGCCAGCAGCAGGACAGGAACCTCTGGAAACACCATATATTTT. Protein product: CASSRTGTSGNTIYF.

The DNA of the CDR3 is TGTGCCAGCAGTCCACAGGGATTCTACACCTTC. Translating gives CASSPQGFYTF. V usage is TRBV12-3 or TRBV12-4 and J usage is TRBJ1-2, with D possibly matching TRBD1 (6 bases). The CDR3 runs 11 residues. V lost 5 bases and J lost 10, with 11 bases in between.

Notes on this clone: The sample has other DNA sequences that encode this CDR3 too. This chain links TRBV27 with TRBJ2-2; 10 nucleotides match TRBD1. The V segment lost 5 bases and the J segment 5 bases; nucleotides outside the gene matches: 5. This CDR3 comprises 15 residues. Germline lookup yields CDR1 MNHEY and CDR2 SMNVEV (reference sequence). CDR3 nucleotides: TGTGCCAGCAGTGTTAGACAGGGGGCGACCGGGGAGCTGTTTTTT. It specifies CASSVRQGATGELFF.

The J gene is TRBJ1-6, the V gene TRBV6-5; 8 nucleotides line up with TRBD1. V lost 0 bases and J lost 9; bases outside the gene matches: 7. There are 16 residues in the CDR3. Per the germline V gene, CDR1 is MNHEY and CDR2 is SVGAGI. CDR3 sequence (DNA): TGTGCCAGCAGTTACTCACCCATAGGGACAGGTTCACCCCTCCACTTT. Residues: CASSYSPIGTGSPLHF.

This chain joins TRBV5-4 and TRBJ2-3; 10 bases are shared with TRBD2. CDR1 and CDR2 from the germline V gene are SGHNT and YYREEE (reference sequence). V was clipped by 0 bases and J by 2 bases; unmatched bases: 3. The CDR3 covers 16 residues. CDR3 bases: TGTGCCAGCAGCTTGGGGGGGACTAGCGACACAGATACGCAGTATTTT. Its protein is CASSLGGTSDTDTQYF. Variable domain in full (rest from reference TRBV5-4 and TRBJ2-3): ETGVTQSPTHLIKTRGQQVTLRCSSQSGHNTVSWYQQALGQGPQFIFQYYREEENGRGNFPPRFSGLQFPNYSSELNVNALELDDSALYLCASSLGGTSDTDTQYFGPGTRLTVL.

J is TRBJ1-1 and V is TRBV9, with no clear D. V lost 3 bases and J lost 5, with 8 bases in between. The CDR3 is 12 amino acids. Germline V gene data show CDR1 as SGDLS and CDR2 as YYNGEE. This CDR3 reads CASSGRGTEAFF. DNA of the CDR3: TGTGCCAGCAGCGGTCGGGGAACTGAAGCTTTCTTT. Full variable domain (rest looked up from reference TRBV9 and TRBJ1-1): DSGVTQTPKHLITATGQRVTLRCSPRSGDLSVYWYQQSLDQGLQFLIQYYNGEERAKGNILERFSAQQFPDLHSELNLSSLELGDSALYFCASSGRGTEAFFGQGTRLTVV.

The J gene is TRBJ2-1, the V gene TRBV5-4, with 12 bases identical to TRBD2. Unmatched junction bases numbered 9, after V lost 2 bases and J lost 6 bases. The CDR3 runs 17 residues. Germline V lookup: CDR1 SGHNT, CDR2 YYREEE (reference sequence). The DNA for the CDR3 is TGTGCCAGCAGCTTACCAGGGGGGACTAGCGGGCTCAATGAGCAGTTCTTC. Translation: CASSLPGGTSGLNEQFF.

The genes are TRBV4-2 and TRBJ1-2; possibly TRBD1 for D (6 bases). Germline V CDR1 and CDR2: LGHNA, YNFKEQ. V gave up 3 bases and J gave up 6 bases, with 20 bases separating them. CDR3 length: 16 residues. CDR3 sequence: CASSQGTDRRLDGYTF. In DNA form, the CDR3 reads TGTGCCAGCAGCCAGGGTACAGACAGGCGGCTCGATGGCTACACCTTC.

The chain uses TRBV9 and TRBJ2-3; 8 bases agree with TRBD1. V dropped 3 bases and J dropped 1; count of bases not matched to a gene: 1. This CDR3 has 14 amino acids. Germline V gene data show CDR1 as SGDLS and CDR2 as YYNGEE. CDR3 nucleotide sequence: TGTGCCAGCAGCGCGGACAGGGGCACAGATACGCAGTATTTT. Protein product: CASSADRGTDTQYF.

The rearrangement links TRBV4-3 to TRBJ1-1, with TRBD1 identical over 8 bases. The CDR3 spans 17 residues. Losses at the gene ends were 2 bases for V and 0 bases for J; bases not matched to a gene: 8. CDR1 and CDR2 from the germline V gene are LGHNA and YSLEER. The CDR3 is CASSQLPGQEVNTEAFF. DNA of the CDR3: TGCGCCAGCAGCCAACTACCGGGACAGGAGGTGAACACTGAAGCTTTCTTT.

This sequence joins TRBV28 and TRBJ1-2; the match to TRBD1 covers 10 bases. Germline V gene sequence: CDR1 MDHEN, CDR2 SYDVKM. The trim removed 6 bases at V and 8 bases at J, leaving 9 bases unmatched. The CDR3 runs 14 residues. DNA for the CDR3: TGTGCCAGCAGCTTGACAGGGGGCCTACACGGCTACACCTTC. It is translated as CASSLTGGLHGYTF.

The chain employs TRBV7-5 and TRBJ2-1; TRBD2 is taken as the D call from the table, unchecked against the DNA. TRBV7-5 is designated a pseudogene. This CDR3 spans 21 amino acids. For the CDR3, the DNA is TGTGCCAGAAGCCAACGCCCTCCCGGGACTAGCGGGAGTAGGGGTGCACATGAGCAGTTCTTC. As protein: CARSQRPPGTSGSRGAHEQFF.